This TCR beta chain was sequenced for a study of metastatic and nonmetastatic thyroid tumors (TCRdb year 2020). Regarding the complete study: For patients with malignant and with benign thyroid disease, the researchers compared repertoires between peripheral blood samples and tumor or nodule tissue samples.

This clone was counted many times. The antigen this receptor binds is unknown. Base-call qualities are not available, and no considerably larger clone is one nucleotide away. The library was built by means of PCR. For sequencing, an Illumina HiSeq 4000 was employed. High-throughput sequencing was used to profile the TCR beta-chain CDR3 region of every patient. The authors processed their data as follows. A classifier to discriminate distant-metastatic papillary thyroid cancer patients was built from CDR3 differences across clinicopathological groups. The Shannon index was used to measure repertoire diversity, and the Morisita-Horn index was used to measure how similar tumor and blood repertoires were. TCRdb reanalyzed the raw reads on its own, using fastp at Q25 for trimming and MiXCR for clone calling, and kept in-frame beta chains. Here the V and J calls rest on TCRdb's processing, not on the authors' analysis. Counted in this sample were about 33,000 clones; about a sixth of them appeared once. In total, the top ten clones hold over 4% of the sample.

Beyond this particular receptor, the publication reports: TCR beta diversity was reported as significantly higher in malignant tumors than in benign nodules, in both blood and tumor samples.

The trim is 4 bases for V and 7 bases for J, with a gap of 15 bases between the germline ends. CDR1 is given as LGHNA and CDR2 as YSLEER, both from the germline V gene. Including cysteine and phenylalanine, the CDR3 has 14 amino acids. This entry keeps only the CDR3 DNA: 42 bases, framed from base 1. No treatment had been received by any patient before thyroid surgery. Using T-cell receptor beta sequencing, the study looked back at clinical samples from patients collected from about 2011 to 2018. This sequence uses TRBV4-3 and TRBJ2-3, with the D gene possibly TRBD1 or TRBD2, each one fitting 5 bases. The sequenced material came from blood. The TCR sequence derives from a female donor with papillary thyroid cancer or a benign thyroid nodule (not recorded which). Some clones in this sample may be carry-over from other donors' samples. The base sequence is TGCGCCAGCAGCCGGGGGTGGGTCGGGAATACGCAGTATTTT. This translates into CASSRGWVGNTQYF.